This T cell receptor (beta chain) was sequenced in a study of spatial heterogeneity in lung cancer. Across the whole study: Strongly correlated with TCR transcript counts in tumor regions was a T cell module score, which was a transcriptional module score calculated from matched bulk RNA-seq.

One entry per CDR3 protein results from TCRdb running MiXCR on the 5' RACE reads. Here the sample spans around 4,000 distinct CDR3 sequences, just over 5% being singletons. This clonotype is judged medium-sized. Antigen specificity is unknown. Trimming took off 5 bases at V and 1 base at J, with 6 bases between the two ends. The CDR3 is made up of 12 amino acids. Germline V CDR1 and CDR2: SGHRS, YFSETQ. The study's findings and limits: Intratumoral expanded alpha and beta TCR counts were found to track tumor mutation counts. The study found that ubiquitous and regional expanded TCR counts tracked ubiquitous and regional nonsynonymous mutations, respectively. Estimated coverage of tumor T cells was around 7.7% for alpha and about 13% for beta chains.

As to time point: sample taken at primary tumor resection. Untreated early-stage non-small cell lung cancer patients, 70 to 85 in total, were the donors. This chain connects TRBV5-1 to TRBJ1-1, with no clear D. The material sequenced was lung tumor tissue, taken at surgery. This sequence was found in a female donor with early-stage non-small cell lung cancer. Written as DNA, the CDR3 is TGCGCCAGCAGGTCCGAGAACACTGAAGCTTTCTTT. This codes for CASRSENTEAFF.